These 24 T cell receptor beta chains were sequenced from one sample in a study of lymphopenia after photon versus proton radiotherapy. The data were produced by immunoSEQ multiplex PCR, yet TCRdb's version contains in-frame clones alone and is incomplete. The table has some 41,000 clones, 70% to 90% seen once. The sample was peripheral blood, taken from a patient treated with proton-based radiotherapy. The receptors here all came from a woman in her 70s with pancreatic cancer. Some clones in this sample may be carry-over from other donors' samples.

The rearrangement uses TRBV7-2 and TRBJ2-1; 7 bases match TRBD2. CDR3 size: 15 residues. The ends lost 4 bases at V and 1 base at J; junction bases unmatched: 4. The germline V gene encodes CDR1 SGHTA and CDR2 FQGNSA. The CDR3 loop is CASSYSSGSYNEQFF. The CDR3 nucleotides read TGTGCCAGCAGCTATTCTAGCGGTTCCTACAATGAGCAGTTCTTC.

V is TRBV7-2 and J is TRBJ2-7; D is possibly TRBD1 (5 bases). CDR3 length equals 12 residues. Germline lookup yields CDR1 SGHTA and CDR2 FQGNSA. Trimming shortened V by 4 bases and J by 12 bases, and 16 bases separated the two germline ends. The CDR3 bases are TGTGCCAGCAGCTCCGACAGTTTGAGGCCGTACTTC. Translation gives CASSSDSLRPYF.

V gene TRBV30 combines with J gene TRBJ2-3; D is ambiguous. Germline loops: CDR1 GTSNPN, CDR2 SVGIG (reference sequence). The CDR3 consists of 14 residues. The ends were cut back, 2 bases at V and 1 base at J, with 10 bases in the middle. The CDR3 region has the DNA TGTGCCTGGAGTAGGATACTTGGCACAGATACGCAGTATTTT. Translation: CAWSRILGTDTQYF.

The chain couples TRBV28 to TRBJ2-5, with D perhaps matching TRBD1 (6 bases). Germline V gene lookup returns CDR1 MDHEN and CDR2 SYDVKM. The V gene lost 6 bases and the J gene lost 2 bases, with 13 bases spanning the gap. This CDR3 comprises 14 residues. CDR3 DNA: TGTGCCAGCAGGCTGACAGGACCTCAAGAGACCCAGTACTTC. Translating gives CASRLTGPQETQYF.

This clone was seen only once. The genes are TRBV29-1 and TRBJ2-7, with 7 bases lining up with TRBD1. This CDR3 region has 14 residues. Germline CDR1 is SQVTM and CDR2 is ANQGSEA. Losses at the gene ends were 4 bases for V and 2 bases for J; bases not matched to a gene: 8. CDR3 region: CSVVVGQTTYEQYF. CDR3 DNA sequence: TGCAGCGTTGTTGTGGGACAGACAACCTACGAGCAGTACTTC.

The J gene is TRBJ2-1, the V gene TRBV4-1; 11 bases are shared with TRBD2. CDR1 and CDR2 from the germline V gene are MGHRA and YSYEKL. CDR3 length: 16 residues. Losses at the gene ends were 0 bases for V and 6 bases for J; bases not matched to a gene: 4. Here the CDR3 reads CASSQERLAGTNEQFF. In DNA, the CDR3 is TGCGCCAGCAGCCAAGAAAGACTAGCGGGGACCAATGAGCAGTTCTTC.

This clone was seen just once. Written as DNA, the CDR3 is TGTGCCATCGCACAGGGCGCGGGAGGGTTAGATACGCAGTATTTT. It yields the protein CAIAQGAGGLDTQYF. The V and J genes are TRBV10-3 and TRBJ2-3, with 9 bases aligning to TRBD2. Germline loops: CDR1 ENHRY, CDR2 SYGVKD. V dropped 8 bases and J dropped 5; count of bases not matched to a gene: 11. The CDR3 loop spans 15 amino acids.

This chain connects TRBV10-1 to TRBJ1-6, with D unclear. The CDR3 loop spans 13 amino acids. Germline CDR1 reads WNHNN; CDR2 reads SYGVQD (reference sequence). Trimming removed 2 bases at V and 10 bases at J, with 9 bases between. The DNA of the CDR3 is TGCGCCAGCAGTGAGCAGGAAGAGTCACCCCTCCACTTT. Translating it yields CASSEQEESPLHF.

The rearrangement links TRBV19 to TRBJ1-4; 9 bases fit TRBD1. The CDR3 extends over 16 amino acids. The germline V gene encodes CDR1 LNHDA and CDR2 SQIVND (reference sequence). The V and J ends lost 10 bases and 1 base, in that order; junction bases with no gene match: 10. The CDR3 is CATSKPGQGTNEKLFF. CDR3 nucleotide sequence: TGTGCCACCAGTAAACCGGGACAGGGAACTAATGAAAAACTGTTTTTT.

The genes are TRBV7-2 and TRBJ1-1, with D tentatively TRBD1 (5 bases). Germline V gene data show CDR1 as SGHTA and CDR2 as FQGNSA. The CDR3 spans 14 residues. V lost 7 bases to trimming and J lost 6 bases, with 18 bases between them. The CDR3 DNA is TGTGCCAGCACTAGGAAGGGGAATGCTGCTGAAGCTTTCTTT. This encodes CASTRKGNAAEAFF.

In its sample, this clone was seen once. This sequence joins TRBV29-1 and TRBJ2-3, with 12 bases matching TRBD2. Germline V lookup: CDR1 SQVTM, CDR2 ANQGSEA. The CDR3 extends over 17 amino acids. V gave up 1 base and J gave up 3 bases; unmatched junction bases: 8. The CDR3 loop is CSVEGGLAGLGTDTQYF. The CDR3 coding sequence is TGCAGCGTTGAAGGCGGACTAGCGGGATTGGGGACAGATACGCAGTATTTT.

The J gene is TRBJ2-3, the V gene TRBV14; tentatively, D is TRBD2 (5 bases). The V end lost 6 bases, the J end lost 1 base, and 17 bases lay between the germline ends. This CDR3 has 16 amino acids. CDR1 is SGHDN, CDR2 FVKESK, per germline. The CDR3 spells CASRAASLFRTDTQYF. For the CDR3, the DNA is TGTGCCAGCAGGGCTGCTAGCCTCTTCCGCACAGATACGCAGTATTTT.

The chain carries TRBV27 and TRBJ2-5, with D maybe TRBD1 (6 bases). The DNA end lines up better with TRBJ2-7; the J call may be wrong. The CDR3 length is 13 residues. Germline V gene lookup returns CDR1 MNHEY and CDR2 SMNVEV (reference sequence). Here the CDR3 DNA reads TGTGCCAGCAGTTTAAAGGGGGAATACGAGCAGTACTTC. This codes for CASSLKGEYEQYF.

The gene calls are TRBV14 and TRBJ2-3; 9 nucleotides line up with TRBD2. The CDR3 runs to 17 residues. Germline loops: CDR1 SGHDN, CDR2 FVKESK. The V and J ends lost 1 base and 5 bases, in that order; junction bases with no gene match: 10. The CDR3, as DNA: TGTGCCAGCAGCCAAGGTCGGCTAGCGGGATGGTTAGATACGCAGTATTTT. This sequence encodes CASSQGRLAGWLDTQYF. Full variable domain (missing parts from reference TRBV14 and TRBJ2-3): EAGVTQFPSHSVIEKGQTVTLRCDPISGHDNLYWYRRVMGKEIKFLLHFVKESKQDESGMPNNRFLAERTGGTYSTLKVQPAELEDSGVYFCASSQGRLAGWLDTQYFGPGTRLTVL.

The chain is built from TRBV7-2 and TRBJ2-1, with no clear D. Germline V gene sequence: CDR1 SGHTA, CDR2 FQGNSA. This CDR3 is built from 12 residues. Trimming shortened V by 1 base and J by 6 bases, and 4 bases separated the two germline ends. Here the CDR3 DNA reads TGTGCCAGCAGCTTAGTCATCAATGAGCAGTTCTTC. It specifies CASSLVINEQFF.

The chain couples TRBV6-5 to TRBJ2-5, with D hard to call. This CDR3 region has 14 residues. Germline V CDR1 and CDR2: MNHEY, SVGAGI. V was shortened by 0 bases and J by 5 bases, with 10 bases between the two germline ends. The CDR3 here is CASSYSRRAETQYF. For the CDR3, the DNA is TGTGCCAGCAGTTACTCGAGAAGGGCGGAGACCCAGTACTTC.

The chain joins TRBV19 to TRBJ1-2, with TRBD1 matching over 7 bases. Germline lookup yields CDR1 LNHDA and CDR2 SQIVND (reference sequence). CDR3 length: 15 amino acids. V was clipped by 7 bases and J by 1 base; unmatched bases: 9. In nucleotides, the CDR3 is TGTGCCAGTAACCCTAGGACAGGAGTTAACTATGGCTACACCTTC. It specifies CASNPRTGVNYGYTF. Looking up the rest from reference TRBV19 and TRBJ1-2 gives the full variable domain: DGGITQSPKYLFRKEGQNVTLSCEQNLNHDAMYWYRQDPGQGLRLIYYSQIVNDFQKGDIAEGYSVSREKKESFPLTVTSAQKNPTAFYLCASNPRTGVNYGYTFGSGTRLTVV.

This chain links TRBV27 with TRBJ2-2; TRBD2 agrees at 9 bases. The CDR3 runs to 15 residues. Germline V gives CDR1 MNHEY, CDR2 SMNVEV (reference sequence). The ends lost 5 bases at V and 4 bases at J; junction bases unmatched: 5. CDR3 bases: TGTGCCAGCAGTCTAGCGGGACATTTCACCGGGGAGCTGTTTTTT. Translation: CASSLAGHFTGELFF.

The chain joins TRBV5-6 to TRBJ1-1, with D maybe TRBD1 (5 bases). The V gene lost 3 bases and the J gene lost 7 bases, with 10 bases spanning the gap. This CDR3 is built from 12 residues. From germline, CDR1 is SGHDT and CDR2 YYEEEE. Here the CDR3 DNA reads TGTGCCAGCAGCTCCACTACAGGTGAAGCTTTCTTT. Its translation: CASSSTTGEAFF.

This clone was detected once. The CDR3: CASSSPGQSGVLSYGYTF. The CDR3 nucleotides read TGCGCCAGCAGCTCCCCGGGACAGTCCGGGGTCCTCAGCTATGGCTACACCTTC. V is TRBV5-1 and J is TRBJ1-2; 7 bases match TRBD1. The CDR3 sequence is 18 residues long. Germline assignment: CDR1 SGHRS and CDR2 YFSETQ. The ends lost 3 bases at V and 4 bases at J; junction bases unmatched: 18.

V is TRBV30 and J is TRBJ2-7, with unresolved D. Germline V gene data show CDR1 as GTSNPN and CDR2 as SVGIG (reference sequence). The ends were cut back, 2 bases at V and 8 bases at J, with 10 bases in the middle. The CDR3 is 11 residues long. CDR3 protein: CAWSPNTQQYF. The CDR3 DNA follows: TGTGCCTGGAGTCCCAACACGCAGCAGTACTTC. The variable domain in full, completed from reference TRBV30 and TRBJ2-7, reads SQTIHQWPATLVQPVGSPLSLECTVEGTSNPNLYWYRQAAGRGLQLLFYSVGIGQISSEVPQNLSASRPQDRQFILSSKKLLLSDSGFYLCAWSPNTQQYFGPGTRLTVT.

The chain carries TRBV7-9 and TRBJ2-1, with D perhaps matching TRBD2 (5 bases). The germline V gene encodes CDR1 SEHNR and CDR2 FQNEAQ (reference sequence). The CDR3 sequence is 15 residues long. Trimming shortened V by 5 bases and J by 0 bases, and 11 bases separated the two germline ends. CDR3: CASSPDLSSYNEQFF. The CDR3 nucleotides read TGTGCCAGCAGCCCGGACTTGAGCTCCTACAATGAGCAGTTCTTC.

DNA of the CDR3: TGTGCCAGCAGTTTACTTGACCTCACTGAAGCTTTCTTT. It specifies CASSLLDLTEAFF. The chain is built from TRBV28 and TRBJ1-1, with D unclear. The ends were cut back, 2 bases at V and 4 bases at J, with 8 bases in the middle. The germline V gene encodes CDR1 MDHEN and CDR2 SYDVKM. This CDR3 is 13 amino acids long.

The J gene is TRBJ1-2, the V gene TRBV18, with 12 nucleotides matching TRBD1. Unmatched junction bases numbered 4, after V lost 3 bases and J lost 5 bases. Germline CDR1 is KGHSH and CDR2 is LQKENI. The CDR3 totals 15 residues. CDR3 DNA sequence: TGTGCCAGCTCACCGGGACAGGGGGCAGGGTATGGCTACACCTTC. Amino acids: CASSPGQGAGYGYTF.